The 30 T cell receptor beta chains below all came from one sample that was sequenced in a study of T cells in women clearing cervical HPV infection (dated by TCRdb to 2016 to 2019). The method was the immunoSEQ multiplex PCR assay. This immuneACCESS table, as held by TCRdb, lists in-frame sequences with V and J called but not all clones. Of the missing ones, under half trace to an unresolved V gene in checked studies; the others have no known cause. This sample's table carries 30,000 to 35,000 clones. Clones ranked in the top ten supply approximately 4.5% of the sample. Material for sequencing was blood buffy coat. The receptors were sampled from a woman between 18 and 70 years old with a cervical HPV16 infection that either progressed to CIN3+ or cleared (not recorded which).

A remark on this clone: The CDR3 end falls 3 residues outside the read, so it is completed with the germline J gene. The genes are TRBV6-2 or TRBV6-3 and TRBJ2-5; weak D call: TRBD1 (6 bases). Trimming shortened V by 7 bases and J by 2 bases, and 23 bases separated the two germline ends. Germline V gene data show CDR1 as MNHEY and CDR2 as SVGEGT. This CDR3 has 17 amino acids. The CDR3 bases that were read are TGTGCCAGCACCTCTCGATCCCCCCGGGACATACAAGAGACC. It is translated as CASTSRSPRDIQET. The complete CDR3 sequence is CASTSRSPRDIQETQYF.

On this clone: The CDR3 end falls 3 residues outside the read, so it is completed with the germline J gene. The genes are TRBV7-2 and TRBJ1-6; 8 bases are a match to TRBD1. Germline V gives CDR1 SGHTA, CDR2 FQGNSA. This CDR3 comprises 15 residues. After removal of 1 base from V and 7 bases from J, the junction contained 3 bases not matched to a gene. CDR3 region: CASSLGGTGNSPLHF. The covered CDR3 bases are TGTGCCAGCAGCTTAGGTGGGACAGGCAATTCACCC. Full variable domain (rest looked up from reference TRBV7-2 and TRBJ1-6): GAGVSQSPSNKVTEKGKDVELRCDPISGHTALYWYRQSLGQGLEFLIYFQGNSAPDKSGLPSDRFSAERTGGSVSTLTIQRTQQEDSAVYLCASSLGGTGNSPLHFGNGTRLTVT.

Concerning this clone itself: The read gets to within 3 residues of the CDR3 end, and the germline J gene fills in the rest. The chain is built from TRBV6-1 and TRBJ2-3; D is unclear. The CDR3 sequence is 15 residues long. The V gene's germline CDR1 is MNHNS and CDR2 SASEGT. The V end lost 2 bases, the J end lost 2 bases, and 11 bases lay between the germline ends. CDR3 sequence: CASSELQAYTDTQYF. The sequenced part of the CDR3 DNA is TGTGCCAGCAGTGAACTCCAGGCCTACACAGATACG.

The CDR3 spells CSASTGTNEKLFF. Incomplete CDR3 DNA: TGCAGTGCGTCGACAGGGACTAATGAAAAA. The genes are TRBV20-1 and TRBJ1-4; 7 bases fit TRBD1. The read ends 3 residues shy of where the CDR3 ends; the end is completed using the germline J gene. This CDR3 has 13 residues. Per germline, CDR1 DFQATT and CDR2 SNEGSKA (reference sequence). The V gene end was trimmed by 6 bases and the J gene end by 2 bases; junction bases not matched to a gene: 3.

Remarks on this clone: The read terminates 3 residues ahead of where the CDR3 ends, so the germline J gene completes it. This chain links TRBV14 with TRBJ2-1; 8 nucleotides agree with TRBD2. This CDR3 spans 16 amino acids. Germline V gene lookup returns CDR1 SGHDN and CDR2 FVKESK. The V segment lost 4 bases and the J segment 8 bases; nucleotides outside the gene matches: 13. The chain's CDR3 is CASSPRLAWQLDEQFF. The CDR3 bases that were read are TGTGCCAGCAGCCCCCGACTAGCGTGGCAATTGGATGAG.

The CDR3 spells CASSLGGQGEEAFF. The sequenced part of the CDR3 DNA is TGTGCCAGCAGCTTAGGAGGACAGGGTGAAGAA. The chain combines TRBV7-2 with TRBJ1-1; 8 bases are shared with TRBD1. Read sequence stops 3 residues before the CDR3 end, and the germline J gene provides the missing end. The germline V gene has CDR1 SGHTA and CDR2 FQGNSA. The CDR3 has 14 residues.

In the case of this clone: The read stops 3 residues short of the end of the CDR3; the missing end is completed from the germline J gene. This chain joins TRBV7-9 and TRBJ1-2; TRBD1 aligns across 8 bases. Germline CDR1 SEHNR, CDR2 FQNEAQ (reference sequence). This CDR3 has 15 residues. Trimming at V came to 6 bases and at J to 4 bases, leaving 10 bases not matched to a gene. The covered CDR3 bases are TGTGCCAGCAGAAGCGCAGGGGGCACGGGCTATGGC. As protein: CASRSAGGTGYG. The CDR3 in full is CASRSAGGTGYGYTF.

Worth noting for this clone: The read finishes 3 residues shy of the CDR3 end, and the germline J gene is used to complete it. The chain is built from TRBV7-6 and TRBJ2-3, with TRBD2 matching 7 bases. J was trimmed by 0 bases and V by 5 bases; bases with no gene match: 8. Germline V gene data show CDR1 as SGHVS and CDR2 as FNYEAQ. The CDR3 runs 16 residues. Partial CDR3 DNA: TGTGCCAGCAGCCTAATTCCGCGGGGGAGCACAGATACG. Protein: CASSLIPRGSTDT. The whole CDR3 protein is CASSLIPRGSTDTQYF.

On this clone: Sequencing ends 3 residues short of the CDR3 end; the germline J gene provides the rest. This chain joins TRBV10-3 and TRBJ1-2; D perhaps matches TRBD1 (6 bases). The germline CDR1 and CDR2 sequences are ENHRY and SYGVKD. The V gene lost 9 bases and the J gene lost 3 bases, with 11 bases spanning the gap. The CDR3 is 12 amino acids. The sequenced part of the CDR3 DNA is TGTGCCATTCCCGGGACACACTATGGC. Translation gives CAIPGTHYG. The full CDR3 protein is CAIPGTHYGYTF.

Of note for this clone: The CDR3 goes on 3 residues after the read ends, and that part is filled in from the germline J gene. The chain employs TRBV30 and TRBJ2-5; TRBD2 aligns across 13 bases. CDR1 GTSNPN and CDR2 SVGIG come from the germline V gene (reference sequence). The length of the CDR3 is 18 residues. With 3 bases clipped from V and 2 bases from J, the junction kept 12 bases outside the gene matches. The covered CDR3 bases are TGTGCCTGGAGCCGAAGCCGGACTAGCGGGAGAGGGCAAGAGACC. Translation gives CAWSRSRTSGRGQET. The complete CDR3 reads CAWSRSRTSGRGQETQYF.

Concerning this clone: The read ends 3 residues early relative to the CDR3; the germline J gene fills the gap. The chain uses TRBV7-2 and TRBJ1-1, with D possibly being TRBD1 (6 bases). CDR3 size: 14 residues. CDR1 SGHTA and CDR2 FQGNSA come from the germline V gene. V was clipped by 2 bases and J by 5 bases, with 12 bases between them. The DNA read from the CDR3 is TGTGCCAGCAGCTTATTACAGGGAACGACTGAA. This encodes CASSLLQGTTE. Given in full, the CDR3 is CASSLLQGTTEAFF.

Remarks on this clone: Read data end 3 residues before the CDR3 end; the end is taken from the germline J gene. This chain joins TRBV20-1 and TRBJ2-7; TRBD2 aligns across 11 bases. CDR1 and CDR2 (germline): DFQATT, SNEGSKA (reference sequence). The CDR3 runs 13 residues. With 5 bases clipped from V and 5 bases from J, the junction kept 5 bases outside the gene matches. The covered CDR3 bases are TGCAGTGCTTGTAGCGGGAGGGACGACGAG. Translation: CSACSGRDDE. The whole CDR3 sequence is CSACSGRDDEQYF.

CDR3 DNA, as far as it was read: TGCAGTGCCCTCCCCGTAGGGGGTCGCTATGGC. It translates to CSALPVGGRYG. The entire CDR3 protein is CSALPVGGRYGYTF. V and J are TRBV20-1 and TRBJ1-2, with D perhaps TRBD1 (6 bases). The read halts 3 residues ahead of the CDR3 end, with the missing end drawn from the germline J gene. Germline values: CDR1 DFQATT, CDR2 SNEGSKA (reference sequence). This CDR3 comprises 14 residues. V was trimmed by 6 bases and J by 4 bases, leaving 18 bases between them.

Notes on this clone: The read terminates 3 residues ahead of where the CDR3 ends, so the germline J gene completes it. V gene TRBV20-1 combines with J gene TRBJ2-3; TRBD1 matches 9 bases. J gave up 2 bases and V 3 bases, and 3 bases lay outside the gene matches. Germline V gene sequence: CDR1 DFQATT, CDR2 SNEGSKA (reference sequence). The CDR3 totals 14 residues. The CDR3 reads CSASTGGATDTQYF. CDR3 bases read: TGCAGTGCTAGTACAGGGGGCGCCACAGATACG.

CDR3 bases read: TGTGCCAGCAGCTTAATTGCGGGTGCGGGTCTAGCCTCCTACAATGAG. Translated: CASSLIAGAGLASYNE. The full CDR3 protein reads CASSLIAGAGLASYNEQFF. V gene TRBV7-3 combines with J gene TRBJ2-1; D might be TRBD2 (5 bases). The CDR3 is cut off 3 residues early in the read; its end comes from the germline J gene. Germline assignment: CDR1 SGHTA and CDR2 FQGTGA. V was shortened by 1 base and J by 0 bases, with 19 bases between the two germline ends. CDR3 length equals 19 residues.

About this clone: Read sequence stops 3 residues before the CDR3 end, and the germline J gene provides the missing end. This same CDR3 is encoded by further DNA sequences in the sample. The chain joins TRBV6-1 to TRBJ2-5, with 11 bases matching TRBD2. The CDR3 has 15 residues. Germline V gene lookup returns CDR1 MNHNS and CDR2 SASEGT. With 4 bases clipped from V and 4 bases from J, the junction kept 5 bases outside the gene matches. Partial CDR3 DNA: TGTGCCAGCAGTGGCACTAGCGGGGGCGCAGAGACC. It encodes CASSGTSGGAET. The whole CDR3 protein reads CASSGTSGGAETQYF.

A remark on this clone: The CDR3 end falls 3 residues outside the read, so it is completed with the germline J gene. The V and J genes are TRBV20-1 and TRBJ1-5; no clear D gene. CDR1 and CDR2 from the germline V gene are DFQATT and SNEGSKA (reference sequence). The CDR3 loop spans 12 amino acids. The V and J ends lost 1 base and 9 bases respectively, with 10 bases between them. Partial CDR3 DNA: TGCAGTGCTAGAGGAGGTCTTGGGCCC. This gives the protein CSARGGLGP. The whole CDR3 region reads CSARGGLGPQHF.

Comments on this clone: The read terminates 3 residues before the CDR3 end, so the remaining end is supplied by the germline J gene. The chain recombines TRBV6-2 or TRBV6-3 with TRBJ2-1; a weak D match, TRBD1 (6 bases). Germline CDR1 reads MNHEY; CDR2 reads SVGEGT. V was clipped by 4 bases and J by 2 bases, with 9 bases between them. The CDR3 is made up of 14 amino acids. CDR3 sequence: CASSFKGAYNEQFF. The DNA read from the CDR3 is TGTGCCAGCAGTTTTAAGGGGGCCTACAATGAG.

In regard to this clone: The read stops 3 residues short of the end of the CDR3; the missing end is completed from the germline J gene. The sample carries other DNA sequences with the same CDR3. V is TRBV6-2 or TRBV6-3 and J is TRBJ2-7; D gene unclear. The CDR3 covers 11 residues. Germline V gene lookup returns CDR1 MNHEY and CDR2 SVGEGT. Trimming stripped 5 bases from V and 1 base from J, with 3 bases between. The part of the CDR3 DNA that was read is TGTGCCAGCAGTCCGTCCTACGAG. It specifies CASSPSYE. The complete CDR3 protein is CASSPSYEQYF.

Notes on this clone: The observed sequence ends 3 residues before the CDR3 terminus, with the missing tail filled in from the germline J gene. This rearrangement joins TRBV6-1 to TRBJ2-1; 11 nucleotides line up with TRBD1. Germline V gene sequence: CDR1 MNHNS, CDR2 SASEGT. The J segment lost 2 bases and the V segment lost 4 bases, leaving 1 base of the junction unmatched. This CDR3 comprises 15 residues. Incomplete CDR3 DNA: TGTGCCAGCAGTGGGACAGGGGGCCCCTACAATGAG. It translates to CASSGTGGPYNE. The CDR3 reads in full as CASSGTGGPYNEQFF.

A remark on this clone: The read comes to an end 3 residues before the CDR3 does, leaving the germline J gene to fill in the end. The chain is built from TRBV7-2 and TRBJ1-2, with TRBD1 matching over 8 bases. Per the germline V gene, CDR1 is SGHTA and CDR2 is FQGNSA. The CDR3 consists of 14 residues. Partial CDR3 DNA: TGTGCCAGCAGCTCCCGGACAGGGATCGGGGGC. It translates to CASSSRTGIGG. The whole CDR3 sequence is CASSSRTGIGGYTF.

Notes on this clone: Read data end 3 residues before the CDR3 end; the end is taken from the germline J gene. The rearrangement uses TRBV19 and TRBJ2-2; 7 nucleotides agree with TRBD1. Trimming cost V 4 bases and J 1 base; bases outside gene matches: 9. CDR3 length: 17 amino acids. Germline V gives CDR1 LNHDA, CDR2 SQIVND (reference sequence). CDR3 loop: CASSKAGQGVNTGELFF. The DNA read from the CDR3 is TGTGCCAGTAGTAAGGCCGGGCAGGGGGTGAACACCGGGGAG.

A word on this clone: The read falls 3 residues short of the CDR3 end, and the missing part is taken from the germline J gene. V usage is TRBV29-1 and J usage is TRBJ2-3; 7 nucleotides agree with TRBD1. Unmatched junction bases numbered 11, after V lost 2 bases and J lost 6 bases. From germline, CDR1 is SQVTM and CDR2 ANQGSEA. The CDR3 covers 15 residues. The CDR3 is CSVERFGDRQDTQYF. The sequenced part of the CDR3 DNA is TGCAGCGTTGAAAGGTTTGGGGACAGACAGGATACG.

A word on this clone: The read finishes 3 residues shy of the CDR3 end, and the germline J gene is used to complete it. The V call is TRBV5-1, the J call TRBJ2-3, with D perhaps assigned TRBD1 or TRBD2 (5 bases each). The germline V gene has CDR1 SGHRS and CDR2 YFSETQ. The CDR3 has 14 amino acids. V was shortened by 0 bases and J by 8 bases, with 13 bases between the two germline ends. This chain's CDR3 is CASSLDSPRGTQYF. The CDR3 DNA, read in part, is TGCGCCAGCAGCTTGGATAGCCCGAGGGGTACG.

Regarding this clone: Coverage ceases 3 residues before the CDR3 finishes, and the germline J gene fills in the end. The gene calls are TRBV30 and TRBJ1-6, with TRBD1 identical over 8 bases. The V gene's germline CDR1 is GTSNPN and CDR2 SVGIG (reference sequence). The V segment lost 5 bases and the J segment 0 bases; nucleotides outside the gene matches: 9. This CDR3 has 17 amino acids. This CDR3 is CAWEGQAISSYNSPLHF. The covered CDR3 bases are TGTGCCTGGGAGGGACAGGCGATCAGCTCCTATAATTCACCC.

Notes on this clone: From the germline J gene comes the end of the CDR3, since the read stops 3 residues before it. This sequence joins TRBV19 and TRBJ2-3; tentative D call: TRBD1 (5 bases). The V gene lost 6 bases and the J gene lost 2 bases, with 12 bases spanning the gap. Germline V gene data show CDR1 as LNHDA and CDR2 as SQIVND (reference sequence). This CDR3 contains 14 residues. The part of the CDR3 DNA that was read is TGTGCCAGTAGAACCAGGGATTTCACAGATACG. Protein sequence: CASRTRDFTDT. In full, the CDR3 reads CASRTRDFTDTQYF.

Comment on this clone: Read coverage stops 3 residues before the CDR3 terminus; the germline J gene supplies the remainder. V gene TRBV28 combines with J gene TRBJ2-7; 14 nucleotides line up with TRBD2. CDR3 length: 17 amino acids. V lost 7 bases, J lost 2 bases, and 10 bases stayed unmatched. The germline V gene has CDR1 MDHEN and CDR2 SYDVKM. CDR3 in amino acids: CASIPGTSGSIPYEQYF. CDR3 DNA, as far as it was read: TGTGCCAGCATCCCCGGGACTAGCGGGAGCATCCCCTACGAG.

As regards this clone: The DNA ends 3 residues before the CDR3 does, and the rest of the CDR3 is filled in from the germline J gene. The chain uses TRBV7-9 and TRBJ1-1, with D possibly TRBD1 on 6 matching bases. V gave up 1 base and J gave up 4 bases, with 10 bases separating them. Germline V CDR1 and CDR2: SEHNR, FQNEAQ (reference sequence). CDR3 size: 14 residues. The chain's CDR3 is CASSLGTGFTEAFF. CDR3 DNA, as far as it was read: TGTGCCAGCAGCTTAGGAACAGGGTTCACTGAA.

As for this clone: The read stops 3 residues short of the end of the CDR3; the missing end is completed from the germline J gene. The chain employs TRBV5-4 and TRBJ2-1; TRBD1 agrees at 11 bases. J lost 9 bases, V lost 4 bases, and 6 bases had no gene match. The germline CDR1 and CDR2 sequences are SGHNT and YYREEE (reference sequence). The CDR3 loop spans 14 amino acids. Here the CDR3 reads CASSRDRGSSEQFF. CDR3 DNA (partial): TGTGCCAGCAGCCGGGACAGGGGGAGTAGTGAG.

In the case of this clone: The observed sequence ends 3 residues before the CDR3 terminus, with the missing tail filled in from the germline J gene. V gene TRBV18 combines with J gene TRBJ1-4; D is ambiguous. This CDR3 spans 17 amino acids. Germline assignment: CDR1 KGHSH and CDR2 LQKENI. With 6 bases removed from V and 9 bases from J, the gap between germline ends came to 26 bases. The CDR3 DNA, read in part, is TGTGCCAGCTCTCCGCCTTCGGGTCGGGGTATGAATCAAAAA. This gives the protein CASSPPSGRGMNQK. The whole CDR3 region reads CASSPPSGRGMNQKLFF.